A single sample gave rise to the 24 T cell receptor beta chains below, sequenced in a study of T-cell reconstitution after alpha-beta-depleted transplantation in children. A TCRbeta library incorporating unique molecular identifiers was prepared. In TCRdb, the PCR reads were re-called with MiXCR into one record per CDR3 protein. The sample has about 440,000 distinct CDR3 sequences, over 40% seen once; the top ten hold roughly 27%. Sequenced material: PBMCs, taken before TCRalphabeta/CD19-depleted stem cell transplant. These receptors were collected from a girl aged 2-10 years with aplastic anemia, due to receive a stem cell transplant.

The CDR3 DNA follows: TGTGCCAGCAGCTTAGCGAGGGGGCTAGCGCGATCGTGGGATACGCAGTATTTT. Its translation: CASSLARGLARSWDTQYF. The rearrangement links TRBV7-2 to TRBJ2-3; a weak D match, TRBD1 (7 bases). V was cut by 0 bases and J by 6 bases, with 22 bases left in between. CDR1 is SGHTA and CDR2 is FQGNSA in the germline V gene. The CDR3 is made up of 18 amino acids.

The chain uses TRBV5-1 and TRBJ2-3, with TRBD2 as a possible D gene (5 bases). The CDR3 consists of 15 residues. Germline V gives CDR1 SGHRS, CDR2 YFSETQ. V was pared by 0 bases and J by 0 bases, with 8 bases between. The CDR3 protein is CASSLALASTDTQYF. The CDR3, as DNA: TGCGCCAGCAGCTTGGCCCTAGCTAGCACAGATACGCAGTATTTT.

The chain combines TRBV29-1 with TRBJ2-7; 8 bases match TRBD1. This CDR3 is 15 amino acids long. V dropped 3 bases and J dropped 0; count of bases not matched to a gene: 7. Per germline, CDR1 SQVTM and CDR2 ANQGSEA. This CDR3 reads CSVDDRGSSSYEQYF. The DNA of the CDR3 is TGCAGCGTTGATGACAGGGGCTCTAGCTCCTACGAGCAGTACTTC.

The V gene is TRBV27, the J gene TRBJ2-7; 7 bases are a match to TRBD2. V dropped 4 bases and J dropped 2; count of bases not matched to a gene: 5. The CDR3 loop spans 14 amino acids. Per germline, CDR1 MNHEY and CDR2 SMNVEV (reference sequence). The CDR3 nucleotides are TGTGCCAGCAGTTCAAGCGGGGACCCCTACGAGCAGTACTTC. Translation gives CASSSSGDPYEQYF.

The sample holds a few counts of this clonotype. The chain is built from TRBV5-1 and TRBJ2-7, with D tentatively TRBD1 or TRBD2 (5 bases each). V gave up 1 base and J gave up 1 base, with 18 bases separating them. The CDR3 length is 17 residues. Germline CDR1 reads SGHRS; CDR2 reads YFSETQ. The CDR3 DNA is TGCGCCAGCAGCTTGCAGTTCGGGACGAGTGAGTCCTACGAGCAGTACTTC. Protein product: CASSLQFGTSESYEQYF.

The chain carries TRBV12-3 or TRBV12-4 and TRBJ2-7, with D perhaps assigned TRBD1 or TRBD2 (5 bases each). Trimming cost V 7 bases and J 9 bases, with 31 bases left between them. This CDR3 has 17 residues. The CDR3 DNA follows: TGTGCCAGCACCACACGTAGTATTGGGGGACGTTTAGGTTGGCAGTACTTC. Its protein product is CASTTRSIGGRLGWQYF.

This clonotype was observed a handful of times. V usage is TRBV6-2 or TRBV6-3 and J usage is TRBJ2-1; 9 bases map to TRBD2. CDR3 length equals 15 residues. Per the germline V gene, CDR1 is MNHEY and CDR2 is SVGEGT. The V segment lost 3 bases and the J segment 6 bases; nucleotides outside the gene matches: 6. CDR3 protein: CASSYGASGANEQFF. In nucleotides, the CDR3 is TGTGCCAGCAGTTATGGGGCTAGCGGGGCCAATGAGCAGTTCTTC.

The chain has TRBV12-3 or TRBV12-4 and TRBJ1-1; 8 bases agree with TRBD1. The CDR3 sequence is 16 residues long. J lost 0 bases, V lost 4 bases, and 7 bases had no gene match. CDR3 in amino acids: CASSWGDRTLNTEAFF. The CDR3 bases are TGTGCCAGCAGTTGGGGGGACAGGACCCTGAACACTGAAGCTTTCTTT.

This clonotype was seen more than once but under ten times. The V and J genes are TRBV19 and TRBJ1-2; TRBD1 might be the D (6 bases). Germline V CDR1 and CDR2: LNHDA, SQIVND (reference sequence). V was pared by 3 bases and J by 8 bases, with 22 bases between. The CDR3 length is 16 residues. The CDR3 bases are TGTGCCAGTAGTATCAAATACTACAGGGATCAGGAGGGCTACACCTTC. Protein: CASSIKYYRDQEGYTF.

The chain uses TRBV18 and TRBJ1-5; 9 bases fit TRBD1. After removal of 2 bases from V and 0 bases from J, the junction contained 5 bases not matched to a gene. Germline V gene data show CDR1 as KGHSH and CDR2 as LQKENI. The CDR3 has 17 residues. Written as DNA, the CDR3 is TGTGCCAGCTCACCAGGACAGGGGTCCTATAGCAATCAGCCCCAGCATTTT. Protein product: CASSPGQGSYSNQPQHF.

This sequence joins TRBV5-1 and TRBJ2-1, with unresolved D. Trimming pared 2 bases from V and 4 bases from J, leaving 10 bases between. This CDR3 has 14 residues. Germline V gene lookup returns CDR1 SGHRS and CDR2 YFSETQ. The CDR3 here is CASSLQYGYNEQFF. CDR3 sequence (DNA): TGCGCCAGCAGCTTACAGTATGGGTACAATGAGCAGTTCTTC.

Of note for this clonotype: Since no conserved phenylalanine or tryptophan closes the CDR3, a read error is the likely cause. This chain uses TRBV27 with TRBJ2-3; 8 nucleotides align to TRBD2. The CDR3 is made up of 15 amino acids. Per germline, CDR1 MNHEY and CDR2 SMNVEV (reference sequence). Losses at the gene ends were 6 bases for V and 5 bases for J; bases not matched to a gene: 10. In DNA, the CDR3 is TGTGCCAGCAGATTAAAAGCGGGAGAGCGAGATACGCAGTATTCT. This translates into CASRLKAGERDTQYS.

Many counts were recorded for this clonotype. The CDR3 coding sequence is TGCGCCAGCAGCTTCCTCTCAGGGGATGCCTACGAGCAGTACTTC. This gives the protein CASSFLSGDAYEQYF. The V call is TRBV5-1, the J call TRBJ2-7; perhaps TRBD1 as D (6 bases). The germline V gene has CDR1 SGHRS and CDR2 YFSETQ. This CDR3 is 15 amino acids long. V lost 2 bases and J lost 2, with 14 bases in between.

This clonotype occurred many times. The rearrangement links TRBV28 to TRBJ1-1, with 9 bases that match TRBD1. The CDR3 runs 12 residues. Per germline, CDR1 MDHEN and CDR2 SYDVKM. The junction had 3 bases not matched to a gene; V was cut back by 5 bases and J by 8 bases. The DNA for the CDR3 is TGTGCCAGCAGTATCGGGACAGGGGAAGCTTTCTTT. Protein sequence: CASSIGTGEAFF.

The V gene is TRBV20-1, the J gene TRBJ1-1, with 7 bases matching TRBD1. The trim removed 6 bases at V and 1 base at J, leaving 11 bases unmatched. CDR1 is DFQATT, CDR2 SNEGSKA, per germline (reference sequence). CDR3 length: 15 residues. The CDR3 DNA sequence: TGCAGTGCGCGGTCCGGGACAGCAGAGAACACTGAAGCTTTCTTT. Encoded protein: CSARSGTAENTEAFF.

The V and J genes are TRBV5-1 and TRBJ1-1, with D perhaps TRBD1 (6 bases). V was pared by 0 bases and J by 10 bases, with 13 bases between. Germline CDR1 is SGHRS and CDR2 is YFSETQ. The CDR3 has 13 residues. The CDR3 DNA sequence: TGCGCCAGCAGCTTGGAACAGGGTGATGGAGCTTTCTTT. Translated, it gives CASSLEQGDGAFF. Based on the CDR3 plus reference TRBV5-1 and TRBJ1-1, the full variable domain is KAGVTQTPRYLIKTRGQQVTLSCSPISGHRSVSWYQQTPGQGLQFLFEYFSETQRNKGNFPGRFSGRQFSNSRSEMNVSTLELGDSALYLCASSLEQGDGAFFGQGTRLTVV.

The J gene is TRBJ2-1, the V gene TRBV5-1; TRBD2 matches at 11 bases. The V and J ends lost 3 bases and 6 bases, in that order; junction bases with no gene match: 2. The length of the CDR3 is 14 residues. Germline CDR1 reads SGHRS; CDR2 reads YFSETQ. The CDR3 coding sequence is TGCGCCAGCAGCTGGACTAGCGGGTTCAATGAGCAGTTCTTC. It yields the protein CASSWTSGFNEQFF.

This clonotype was recorded many times. A read error may account for a junction end that differs from germline. This chain joins TRBV7-7 and TRBJ2-1; 10 positions match TRBD2. CDR3 size: 14 residues. Germline V gives CDR1 SSHAT, CDR2 FNYEAQ (reference sequence). The CDR3 sequence is CASSLAGERHEQFF. For the CDR3, the DNA is TGTGCCAGCAGCCTAGCGGGGGAGCGGCATGAGCAGTTCTTC. The full variable domain, rest sourced from reference TRBV7-7 and TRBJ2-1, is GAGVSQSPRYKVTKRGQDVTLRCDPISSHATLYWYQQALGQGPEFLTYFNYEAQPDKSGLPSDRFSAERPEGSISTLTIQRTEQRDSAMYRCASSLAGERHEQFFGPGTRLTVL.

This clonotype was found many times. The chain recombines TRBV20-1 with TRBJ1-1; 9 bases are a match to TRBD1. The CDR3 runs to 14 residues. V dropped 3 bases and J dropped 7; count of bases not matched to a gene: 9. Germline V lookup: CDR1 DFQATT, CDR2 SNEGSKA (reference sequence). In DNA, the CDR3 is TGCAGTGCTAGGGATACAGGGGGCCGGAATGAAGCTTTCTTT. Amino acids: CSARDTGGRNEAFF.

The chain has TRBV7-2 and TRBJ2-3, with D tentatively TRBD1 (5 bases). This CDR3 has 17 amino acids. V shed 6 bases and J shed 0 bases, with 19 bases lying between them. CDR1 is SGHTA, CDR2 FQGNSA, per germline. For the CDR3, the DNA is TGTGCCAGCAGGACTGGGGCCTCACTAACTAGCACAGATACGCAGTATTTT. Protein: CASRTGASLTSTDTQYF.

This clonotype has a handful of counts. The DNA of the CDR3 is TGCAGTGCTAGGACTAGCGGGAGGGGCTACAATGAGCAGTTCTTC. Its translation: CSARTSGRGYNEQFF. This chain uses TRBV20-1 with TRBJ2-1; the match to TRBD2 covers 14 bases. Trimming cost V 3 bases and J 3 bases; bases outside gene matches: 1. The CDR3 totals 15 residues. Germline loops: CDR1 DFQATT, CDR2 SNEGSKA (reference sequence).

Notes on this clonotype: A read error may be the cause here, since a much bigger clone is one base away. The chain couples TRBV10-3 to TRBJ2-5; tentative D call: TRBD2 (5 bases). V was shortened by 10 bases and J by 1 base, with 10 bases between the two germline ends. CDR1 and CDR2 (germline): ENHRY, SYGVKD. The CDR3 covers 12 residues. Here the CDR3 reads CATAGVQETQYF. The CDR3 region has the DNA TGTGCCACGGCGGGCGTCCAAGAGACCCAGTACTTC.

In this sample, this clonotype turned up once. The V and J genes are TRBV10-3 and TRBJ2-1, with D perhaps matching TRBD1 or TRBD2 (6 bases each). Germline-derived CDR1 and CDR2 are ENHRY and SYGVKD. This CDR3 comprises 14 residues. V lost 6 bases, J lost 6 bases, and 15 bases lay in between. CDR3 protein: CAIRGGIPTNEQFF. Written as DNA, the CDR3 is TGTGCCATCAGAGGGGGGATACCTACCAATGAGCAGTTCTTC.

This clonotype showed up just a few times. The J gene is TRBJ1-4, the V gene TRBV6-5; 7 bases align to TRBD1. The CDR3 is 16 amino acids. Germline CDR1 and CDR2: MNHEY and SVGAGI. J gave up 3 bases and V 2 bases, and 6 bases lay outside the gene matches. The CDR3 region is CASSYDRDVANEKLFF. The CDR3 DNA sequence: TGTGCCAGCAGTTACGACAGGGACGTCGCTAATGAAAAACTGTTTTTT.